This T cell receptor beta chain was obtained from a study of T cell repertoires and HLA-DP antigens. The CDR3 consists of 14 residues. Germline V gene lookup returns CDR1 SGHDN and CDR2 FVKESK. Trimming took 4 bases from V and 6 from J, leaving 16 bases between them. The primer mix covered 54 TRBV segments and 13 TRBJ segments. TCRdb keeps only in-frame clones here, not all; method: immunoSEQ multiplex PCR. The sample carries about 73,000 clones, about 82% recorded once. In its sample, this clone was seen once. As yet, its antigen is unknown. This receptor was obtained from a man aged 55 to 70 in good health and CMV-seronegative. The sequencing sample was made of CD4+ T cells from PBMCs. V usage is TRBV14 and J usage is TRBJ2-7; D is perhaps TRBD1 or TRBD2 (5 bases each). Written as DNA, the CDR3 is TGTGCCAGCAGCCGGGACCTCTCGCGTTCCGAGCAGTACTTC. Its translation is CASSRDLSRSEQYF. The full variable domain, rest sourced from reference TRBV14 and TRBJ2-7, is EAGVTQFPSHSVIEKGQTVTLRCDPISGHDNLYWYRRVMGKEIKFLLHFVKESKQDESGMPNNRFLAERTGGTYSTLKVQPAELEDSGVYFCASSRDLSRSEQYFGPGTRLTVT.